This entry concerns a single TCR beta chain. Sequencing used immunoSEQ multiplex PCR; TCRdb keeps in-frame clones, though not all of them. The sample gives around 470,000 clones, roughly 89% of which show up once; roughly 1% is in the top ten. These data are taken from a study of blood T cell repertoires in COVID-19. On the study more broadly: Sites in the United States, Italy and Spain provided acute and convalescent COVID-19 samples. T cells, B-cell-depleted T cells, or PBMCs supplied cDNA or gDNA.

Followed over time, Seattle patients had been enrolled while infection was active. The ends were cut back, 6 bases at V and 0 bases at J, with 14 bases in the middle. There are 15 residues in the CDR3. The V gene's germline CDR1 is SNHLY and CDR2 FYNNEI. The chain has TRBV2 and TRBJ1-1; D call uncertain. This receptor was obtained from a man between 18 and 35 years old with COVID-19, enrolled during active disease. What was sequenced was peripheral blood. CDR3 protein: CASRRSSYMNTEAFF. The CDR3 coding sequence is TGTGCCAGCAGGCGGAGTAGTTACATGAACACTGAAGCTTTCTTT.